This T cell receptor (beta chain) stems from a study of blood T cell repertoires in COVID-19 (dated by TCRdb to about 2020). For the wider study: Collaborator samples came from the United States, Italy and Spain and covered acute and convalescent phases of COVID-19. The samples were drawn from two sources: the first 160 participants of the ongoing ImmuneRACE study, and 1,200 or so subjects contributed by 6 global collaborators. The material from the prospective study consisted of cDNA or gDNA derived from T cells, B-cell-depleted T cells, or PBMCs. Subjects who had been exposed to COVID-19, were actively infected with it, or had recovered from it provided the deeply sampled blood TCRbeta repertoires that made up the dataset. The repertoires were made available in a free public database intended to serve as a resource for research on the immune response to SARS-CoV-2. Where available, HLA class I and class II types were taken from metadata supplied by the sample provider and were not determined by assay-based typing. The sample metadata nearly always contained a de-identified subject ID, COVID-19 status, age in years and sex. General conclusions and limits of the study: How much clinical and demographic metadata was included differed by source and by participant, and the metadata was provided uncurated.

One collaborating source in Seattle enrolled patients while the patients were actively infected and followed the patients over time throughout the course of disease. Whole blood was collected in K2EDTA tubes by collaborating institutions according to the institutions' own protocols. For TCRbeta analysis, collaborators shipped samples in one of three forms: frozen whole blood, isolated PBMCs, or DNA extracted from either of those sample types. In regard to this clone: What antigen it recognizes has not been identified. No much larger clone is present one base from it, and per-base qualities are unavailable.

CDR1 and CDR2, per the germline V gene (reference sequence), are MNHEY and SMNVEV. V is trimmed back by 3 bases and J by 1 base, and the junction contains 9 bases that no gene match accounts for. The CDR3 numbers 18 residues from cysteine through phenylalanine. CDR3 DNA is the only sequence kept; it has 54 bases, read in frame from the first base. TCRbeta CDR3 regions were amplified from genomic DNA by means of the immunoSEQ Assay, a bias-controlled multiplex PCR. As for the authors' bioinformatics: The number of nucleated cells in each sample was estimated by amplification of reference gene primers within the assay. Sequence reads were collapsed and filtered to measure the absolute abundance of every unique TCRbeta CDR3 rearrangement. For each sample, productive Simpson clonality was calculated as the square root of Simpson's diversity index across productive rearrangements. TCRdb retrieved this table from immuneACCESS and kept in-frame rearrangements only. Not all clones are present; in checked studies, unresolved V genes account for under half, and no reason is known for the remainder. V and J calls plus clone size are reproduced from that table; the DNA served to infer D and trimming. The sample table contains 220,000 or so clones; only one count was recorded for about 88% of them. The ten largest clonotypes hold roughly 10% of the sample.

The rearranged chain carries TRBV27 and TRBJ2-2, with 9 bases in between that match TRBD1. This sequence was found in a woman aged 45-65 years with COVID-19, enrolled during active disease. The sequenced sample consisted of peripheral blood. The nucleotide sequence is TGTGCCAGCAGTTTTGGGGGACCGGACAGGGGGAACACCGGGGAGCTGTTTTTT. Translated, this gives CASSFGGPDRGNTGELFF.